This T cell receptor beta chain emerged from a study of PD-1 blockade in classical Hodgkin lymphoma. Trimming took 2 bases from V and 3 from J, leaving 10 bases between them. The V gene's germline CDR1 is SQVTM and CDR2 ANQGSEA. This CDR3 spans 13 amino acids. The assay was immunoSEQ multiplex PCR, and TCRdb's table has in-frame clones only and misses some. Here the sample spans more than 90,000 clones, 80% to 90% being singletons. Each of the patients experienced relapse following autologous stem cell transplantation, and their brentuximab vedotin exposure differed. The sequencing used peripheral blood mononuclear cells (PBMCs), collected before the second cycle of nivolumab. The TCR sequence derives from a human donor with classical Hodgkin lymphoma. The chain couples TRBV29-1 to TRBJ1-2; D might be TRBD1 (6 bases). The CDR3 is CSVENQGYYGYTF. The CDR3 DNA follows: TGCAGCGTTGAAAATCAGGGGTACTATGGCTACACCTTC.